Listed below are T cell receptor beta chains from one sample, sequenced in a study of T cell repertoires in cytomegalovirus infection. TCRdb passed the reads through MiXCR, listing each CDR3 protein once. Among around 300,000 distinct CDR3 sequences, under 30% were seen once, and the ten largest hold about 15%. Sequenced: PBMCs. Source of these receptors: a human donor in good health (CMV status not recorded). Some clones in this sample may be carry-over from other donors' samples. Each CDR3 is given with its conserved first and last residue. Each record gives: J gene, V gene, clone size, D gene, CDR3 DNA, CDR3 protein. D genes are given only for firm matches. Not all rows give a size; the values are once, few, many and, for expanded clones, a class.

>TRBJ2-2|TRBV7-3|-|-
TGTGCCAGCAGCCGAGAGACCGGGGAGCTGTTTTTT
CASSRETGELFF
>TRBJ1-1|TRBV25-1|few|-
TGTGCCAGCAGTTTGGGGGGGGACATTGAAGCTTTCTTT
CASSLGGDIEAFF
>TRBJ2-7|TRBV20-1|-|TRBD2
TGCAGTGCTGCCCTTCCAGCGGGAGGTTCCTACGAGCAGTACTTC
CSAALPAGGSYEQYF
>TRBJ2-3|TRBV6-5|-|-
TGTGCCAGCAGGACGGGCAGCACAGATACGCAGTATTTT
CASRTGSTDTQYF
>TRBJ2-1|TRBV29-1|few|-
TGCAGCGTCGGGCCGATTCCAGAGCAGTTCTTC
CSVGPIPEQFF
>TRBJ2-2|TRBV7-8|many|-
TGTGCCAGCAGCTTAGACAGAATCACCGGGGAGCTGTTTTTT
CASSLDRITGELFF
>TRBJ2-1|TRBV29-1|-|TRBD2
TGCAGCGTTGGGGGACTAGCGGGGGGCATTGAGCAGTTCTTC
CSVGGLAGGIEQFF
>TRBJ2-2|TRBV6-5|few|TRBD1
TGTGCCAGCGGGCGAGGGGGCGGCACCGGGGAGCTGTTTTTT
CASGRGGGTGELFF
>TRBJ1-5|TRBV6-1|few|TRBD1
TGTGCCAGCGCTCAGGACAGGGGGCAGAATCAGCCCCAGCATTTT
CASAQDRGQNQPQHF
>TRBJ2-1|TRBV7-8|-|-
TGTGCCAGCAGCAAGCGGACAGATTCCTACAATGAGCAGTTCTTC
CASSKRTDSYNEQFF
>TRBJ2-2|TRBV11-2|-|-
TGTGCCAGCAGCTTACTCAGCCCAGGGGAGCTGTTTTTT
CASSLLSPGELFF
>TRBJ2-1|TRBV5-1|-|TRBD2
TGCGCCAGCAGCTTGAACGGGGGGGCCATGGATGAGCAGTTCTTC
CASSLNGGAMDEQFF
>TRBJ2-3|TRBV5-5|few|TRBD1
TGTGCCAGCAGCAGTCGACAGGGGACAGATACGCAGTATTTT
CASSSRQGTDTQYF
>TRBJ1-5|TRBV28|few|-
TGTGCCAGCAGCGTCGGGGGCCTCTATAGCAATCAGCCCCAGCATTTT
CASSVGGLYSNQPQHF
>TRBJ2-5|TRBV29-1|-|-
TGCAGCGTAGAGGGCCGCCGCCAAGAGACCCAGTACTTC
CSVEGRRQETQYF
>TRBJ1-5|TRBV12-3/TRBV12-4|many|-
TGTGCCAGCAGTTTAGCGCAGGATCAGCCCCAGCATTTT
CASSLAQDQPQHF
>TRBJ2-5|TRBV20-1|-|-
TGCAGTGCTAGAGCACTAGCAGAGACCCAGTACTTC
CSARALAETQYF
>TRBJ2-7|TRBV12-3/TRBV12-4|few|TRBD2
TGTGCCAGCAGTTTAAGCACTAGCGGGAGCTACGAGCAGTACTTC
CASSLSTSGSYEQYF
>TRBJ1-1|TRBV7-3|-|TRBD1
TGTGCCAGCTGCGACAGGGGTTGCACTGAAGCTTTCTTT
CASCDRGCTEAFF
>TRBJ1-1|TRBV19|many|-
TGTGCCAGTAGTATAACGGTGGACACTGAAGCTTTCTTT
CASSITVDTEAFF
>TRBJ1-1|TRBV27|-|TRBD1
TGTGCCAGCAGCCTCGGACAGGGTTGGTCTGAAGCTTTCTTT
CASSLGQGWSEAFF
>TRBJ2-3|TRBV6-5|-|-
TGTGCCAGCAGTGAATGGAGGGGGACCCACACAGATACGCAGTATTTT
CASSEWRGTHTDTQYF
>TRBJ2-5|TRBV15|few|TRBD2
TGTGCCACCAGCAGAGATATAGGGGAGGGAGAGACCCAGTACTTC
CATSRDIGEGETQYF
>TRBJ1-2|TRBV12-3/TRBV12-4|few|-
TGTGCCAGCAGTTCCCGCCTCGCTAACTATGGCTACACCTTC
CASSSRLANYGYTF
>TRBJ2-7|TRBV28|few|-
TGTGCCAGCAGTGGTATAGAGGATTGGAGAAGGCACGAGCAGTACTTC
CASSGIEDWRRHEQYF
>TRBJ2-7|TRBV6-2/TRBV6-3|few|-
TGTGCCAGCAGTTACTCGACGTCGCAGGCTCTCCCGGGAGAGCAGTACTTC
CASSYSTSQALPGEQYF
>TRBJ2-1|TRBV18|-|TRBD1
TGTGCCAGCTCACCCCCGGGACAGGGTCGGAATGAGCAGTTCTTC
CASSPPGQGRNEQFF